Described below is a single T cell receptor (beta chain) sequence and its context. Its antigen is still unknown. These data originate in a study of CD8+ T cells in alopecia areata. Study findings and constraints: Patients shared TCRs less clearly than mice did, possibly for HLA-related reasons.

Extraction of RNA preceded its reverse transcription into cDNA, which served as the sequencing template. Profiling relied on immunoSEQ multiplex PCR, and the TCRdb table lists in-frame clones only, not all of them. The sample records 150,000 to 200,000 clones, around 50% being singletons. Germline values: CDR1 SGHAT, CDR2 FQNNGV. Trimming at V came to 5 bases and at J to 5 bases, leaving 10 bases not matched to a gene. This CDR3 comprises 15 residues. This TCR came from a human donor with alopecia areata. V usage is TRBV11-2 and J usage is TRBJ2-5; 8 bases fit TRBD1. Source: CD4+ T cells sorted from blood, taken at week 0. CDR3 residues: CASSLGGQVGETQYF. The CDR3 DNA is TGTGCCAGCAGCCTAGGGGGACAGGTGGGGGAGACCCAGTACTTC.